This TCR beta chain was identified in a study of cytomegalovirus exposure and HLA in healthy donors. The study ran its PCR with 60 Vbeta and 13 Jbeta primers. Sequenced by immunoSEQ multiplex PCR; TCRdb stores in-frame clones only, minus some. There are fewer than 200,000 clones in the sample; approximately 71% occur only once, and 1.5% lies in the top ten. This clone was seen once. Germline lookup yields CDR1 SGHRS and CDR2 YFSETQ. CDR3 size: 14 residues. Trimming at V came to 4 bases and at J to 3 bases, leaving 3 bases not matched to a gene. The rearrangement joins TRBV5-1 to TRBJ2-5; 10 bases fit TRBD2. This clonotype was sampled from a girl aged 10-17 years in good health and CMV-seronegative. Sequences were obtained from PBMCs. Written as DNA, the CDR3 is TGCGCCAGCAGCCGCGGACTAGCGGAAGAGACCCAGTACTTC. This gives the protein CASSRGLAEETQYF.